The 29 T cell receptor beta chains below all came from one sample that was sequenced in a study of TIL therapy for anti-PD-1-resistant metastatic lung cancer. The immunoSEQ assay was v3. Using immunoSEQ multiplex PCR, the repertoire was profiled, and TCRdb retains in-frame clones only, with some absent. The data show some 90,000 clones, 55% to 75% seen once. The time point denotes: pre-treatment sample, taken before nivolumab and TIL therapy. The tumor samples were excised metastases, mostly pleural nodules or supraclavicular lymph nodes. The source was tumor tissue, collected at baseline. The receptors originated from a person aged 30 to 80 with non-small cell lung cancer.

J is TRBJ2-7 and V is TRBV6-1, with no clear D. Germline V lookup: CDR1 MNHNS, CDR2 SASEGT. The CDR3 is 13 residues long. Trimming stripped 0 bases from V and 7 bases from J, with 10 bases between. This chain's CDR3 is CASSEAVVGEQYF. CDR3 in DNA: TGTGCCAGCAGTGAAGCGGTAGTAGGGGAGCAGTACTTC.

The genes are TRBV11-2 and TRBJ1-5; D not certain. The length of the CDR3 is 12 residues. Germline V gives CDR1 SGHAT, CDR2 FQNNGV. V gave up 0 bases and J gave up 9 bases, with 6 bases separating them. CDR3 loop: CASSLEVGPQHF. The CDR3 DNA reads as TGTGCCAGCAGCTTAGAAGTGGGGCCCCAGCATTTT.

J is TRBJ1-1 and V is TRBV7-9, with D uncertain. V lost 2 bases and J lost 1, with 14 bases in between. The CDR3 loop spans 16 amino acids. Germline V gene data show CDR1 as SEHNR and CDR2 as FQNEAQ (reference sequence). CDR3: CASSLKAVLENTEAFF. The CDR3 DNA sequence: TGTGCCAGCAGCTTAAAGGCAGTTCTGGAGAACACTGAAGCTTTCTTT.

This clone was seen a handful of times. The rearrangement joins TRBV3-1 (or the pseudogene TRBV3-2) to TRBJ2-5; D is uncertain. The CDR3 spans 11 residues. Trimming stripped 2 bases from V and 5 bases from J, with 3 bases between. Germline V gene sequence: CDR1 LGHDT, CDR2 YNNKEL (reference sequence). The CDR3 sequence is CASSQRETQYF. CDR3 in DNA: TGTGCCAGCAGCCAACGGGAGACCCAGTACTTC.

The chain links TRBV6-2 or TRBV6-3 to TRBJ2-1; D gene ambiguous. Germline lookup yields CDR1 MNHEY and CDR2 SVGEGT. The germline V and J ends were trimmed by 5 bases and 2 bases, with 16 bases remaining between them. This CDR3 has 16 residues. For the CDR3, the DNA is TGTGCCAGCAGTAACCAAGACTTTCCTCCCTACAATGAGCAGTTCTTC. Translating it yields CASSNQDFPPYNEQFF.

This rearrangement joins TRBV10-3 to TRBJ2-5; a weak D match, TRBD2 (5 bases). The germline gives CDR1 ENHRY, CDR2 SYGVKD. The ends were cut back, 10 bases at V and 3 bases at J, with 15 bases in the middle. CDR3 length: 13 residues. In DNA, the CDR3 is TGTGCCACGGGGATGGAGGTAAAAGAGACCCAGTACTTC. Amino acid sequence: CATGMEVKETQYF.

The chain has TRBV11-2 and TRBJ2-5; 9 bases map to TRBD2. In germline, CDR1 is SGHAT, CDR2 FQNNGV. This CDR3 spans 18 amino acids. J lost 2 bases, V lost 5 bases, and 15 bases had no gene match. The CDR3 DNA reads as TGTGCCAGCAGCATCTGGGGGGTAGCGGGAGAGGGTCAAGAGACCCAGTACTTC. Translated, it gives CASSIWGVAGEGQETQYF.

The V call is TRBV28, the J call TRBJ1-2, with D possibly matching TRBD1 (5 bases). The V gene's germline CDR1 is MDHEN and CDR2 SYDVKM. The CDR3 covers 15 residues. Trimming pared 5 bases from V and 8 bases from J, leaving 21 bases between. Written as DNA, the CDR3 is TGTGCCAGCAGTGGGGCGGGAGGGAGACCCGGGGGCTACACCTTC. It codes for CASSGAGGRPGGYTF.

This clone has more than one count but fewer than ten. This chain connects TRBV9 to TRBJ2-7; 10 nucleotides align to TRBD1. V trimming: 7 bases; J trimming: 6 bases; junction bases outside the gene matches: 7. The germline V gene encodes CDR1 SGDLS and CDR2 YYNGEE. CDR3 length: 13 residues. The CDR3 sequence: CASGRDRGSEQYF. The DNA for the CDR3 is TGTGCCAGCGGTCGGGACAGGGGATCCGAGCAGTACTTC.

CDR3 residues: CASSEVRGLEGNEQFF. The CDR3, as DNA: TGCGCCAGCAGTGAGGTCAGGGGGCTAGAGGGCAATGAGCAGTTCTTC. The chain has TRBV10-1 and TRBJ2-1, with 8 nucleotides matching TRBD1. J was trimmed by 6 bases and V by 2 bases; bases with no gene match: 9. CDR3 size: 16 residues. The V gene's germline CDR1 is WNHNN and CDR2 SYGVQD (reference sequence).

The chain employs TRBV7-2 and TRBJ2-5, with TRBD1 matching 8 bases. The CDR3 spans 16 residues. Trimming cost V 4 bases and J 4 bases; bases outside gene matches: 11. Germline CDR1 reads SGHTA; CDR2 reads FQGNSA. The CDR3 is CASSSFSGTGGETQYF. CDR3 DNA: TGTGCCAGCAGCTCTTTTAGTGGGACAGGAGGAGAGACCCAGTACTTC.

This clone has only a few counts. This chain joins TRBV2 and TRBJ2-5, with D perhaps TRBD1 (6 bases). The CDR3 spans 14 residues. With 7 bases removed from V and 1 base from J, the gap between germline ends came to 13 bases. CDR1 is SNHLY, CDR2 FYNNEI, per germline. The DNA for the CDR3 is TGTGCCAGCAACCGGGACACGGGCCAAGAGACCCAGTACTTC. It specifies CASNRDTGQETQYF.

The chain is built from TRBV6-5 and TRBJ2-1; 8 positions match TRBD1. V gave up 6 bases and J gave up 10 bases; unmatched junction bases: 8. Germline V CDR1 and CDR2: MNHEY, SVGAGI. The CDR3 is made up of 13 amino acids. The CDR3 sequence is CASSRLGQGEQFF. The CDR3 coding sequence is TGTGCCAGCAGCCGACTAGGACAGGGAGAGCAGTTCTTC.

This clone was detected once. V usage is TRBV27 and J usage is TRBJ2-5, with 7 bases matching TRBD2. CDR1 and CDR2 from the germline V gene are MNHEY and SMNVEV (reference sequence). With V trimmed by 5 bases and J by 5 bases, 5 bases remained unmatched. The CDR3 loop spans 13 amino acids. The CDR3 coding sequence is TGTGCCAGCAGTGTCAGGGAGGGCGAGACCCAGTACTTC. This translates into CASSVREGETQYF.

This chain connects TRBV18 to TRBJ1-1; D remains ambiguous. Germline V lookup: CDR1 KGHSH, CDR2 LQKENI. The CDR3 spans 15 residues. The germline V and J ends were trimmed by 0 bases and 1 base, with 9 bases remaining between them. The CDR3 sequence: CASSPPGRRNTEAFF. The CDR3 nucleotides read TGTGCCAGCTCACCACCCGGACGCCGGAACACTGAAGCTTTCTTT.

This clone occurred many times. The rearrangement joins TRBV15 to TRBJ1-6; D remains unclear. The germline V gene has CDR1 LNHNV and CDR2 YYDKDF (reference sequence). The CDR3 runs to 16 residues. Deletions cut 3 bases from V and 0 bases from J, with 9 bases between. The CDR3 reads CATSSPGNSYNSPLHF. The CDR3 region has the DNA TGTGCCACCAGCAGTCCAGGCAACTCCTATAATTCACCCCTCCACTTT.

DNA for the CDR3: TGTGCCAGCAGTAAGTCCAGAGGACTGTTTAATTCACCCCTCCACTTT. This translates into CASSKSRGLFNSPLHF. The chain combines TRBV28 with TRBJ1-6; the D is unclear. In germline, CDR1 is MDHEN, CDR2 SYDVKM. The CDR3 contains 16 residues. V was pared by 5 bases and J by 6 bases, with 17 bases between.

The chain links TRBV6-2 or TRBV6-3 to TRBJ2-7; D ambiguous. With 0 bases removed from V and 6 bases from J, the gap between germline ends came to 15 bases. The CDR3 contains 15 residues. Germline V gene sequence: CDR1 MNHEY, CDR2 SVGEGT. Here the CDR3 DNA reads TGTGCCAGCAGTTACTCGACCAGGACCGTCGGCGAGCAGTACTTC. Protein product: CASSYSTRTVGEQYF.

The chain joins TRBV19 to TRBJ2-7; D gene ambiguous. CDR1 is LNHDA and CDR2 is SQIVND in the germline V gene (reference sequence). This CDR3 contains 13 residues. Trimming left V 4 bases short and J 3 bases short, with 10 bases between. CDR3 region: CASSTKDGYEQYF. CDR3 sequence (DNA): TGTGCCAGTAGTACAAAAGACGGCTACGAGCAGTACTTC.

The rearrangement uses TRBV28 and TRBJ1-2, with TRBD1 as a possible D gene (5 bases). The germline CDR1 and CDR2 sequences are MDHEN and SYDVKM. With 4 bases removed from V and 3 bases from J, the gap between germline ends came to 9 bases. The CDR3 contains 13 residues. The CDR3 reads CASSSDSYYGYTF. The DNA of the CDR3 is TGTGCCAGCAGTTCAGACAGTTACTATGGCTACACCTTC.

This clone was picked up a small number of times. The chain has TRBV7-2 and TRBJ1-2; D perhaps matches TRBD1 (5 bases). Between the trimmed V and J ends, which lost 5 bases and 7 bases, there was a span of 8 bases. The CDR3 has 11 residues. CDR1 and CDR2 from the germline V gene are SGHTA and FQGNSA. The CDR3 spells CASSPGFGYTF. CDR3 sequence (DNA): TGTGCCAGCAGCCCAGGGTTTGGCTACACCTTC.

This clone was observed many times. The junction departs from germline at one end; a sequencing error may be responsible. This chain links TRBV3-1 (or the pseudogene TRBV3-2) with TRBJ2-7; a possible D gene is TRBD2 (6 bases). The germline gives CDR1 LGHDT, CDR2 YNNKEL (reference sequence). CDR3 size: 16 residues. The CDR3, as DNA: TGTGCCAGCAGCCAAGGGGGCGGGATCGCCCCCAAAGGCGTGCACTTC. It yields the protein CASSQGGGIAPKGVHF.

V and J are TRBV3-1 (or the pseudogene TRBV3-2) and TRBJ2-1; perhaps TRBD2 as D (5 bases). Germline V gene lookup returns CDR1 LGHDT and CDR2 YNNKEL (reference sequence). The CDR3 runs 15 residues. V lost 1 base and J lost 1, with 8 bases in between. The CDR3 reads CASSQVRGSYNEQFF. CDR3 DNA: TGTGCCAGCAGCCAAGTGCGCGGGTCCTACAATGAGCAGTTCTTC.

This clone was seen a handful of times. This chain joins TRBV28 and TRBJ1-2; TRBD1 agrees at 8 bases. J lost 4 bases, V lost 5 bases, and 6 bases had no gene match. The CDR3 has 14 amino acids. Germline-derived CDR1 and CDR2 are MDHEN and SYDVKM. DNA of the CDR3: TGTGCCAGCAGTCGGGACAGGATAGTCTATGGCTACACCTTC. Its translation: CASSRDRIVYGYTF.

This clone appeared many times. This chain connects TRBV7-8 to TRBJ2-7; 16 positions match TRBD2. The V gene's germline CDR1 is SGHVS and CDR2 FQNEAQ. The CDR3 covers 16 residues. The V and J ends lost 4 bases and 6 bases, in that order; junction bases with no gene match: 6. The CDR3 sequence: CASSSGLAGGPTEQYF. In DNA form, the CDR3 reads TGTGCCAGCAGCTCGGGACTAGCGGGGGGGCCGACCGAGCAGTACTTC.

The chain uses TRBV5-1 and TRBJ2-7; D is possibly TRBD1 (6 bases). CDR1 is SGHRS, CDR2 YFSETQ, per germline. Trimming left V 1 base short and J 3 bases short, with 14 bases between. CDR3 size: 15 residues. For the CDR3, the DNA is TGCGCCAGCAGCTTGCGGACAGCGGACGTCTACGAGCAGTACTTC. It translates to CASSLRTADVYEQYF.

On this clone: The identical CDR3 is also encoded by other nucleotide sequences in the sample. The chain employs TRBV7-3 and TRBJ2-2; maybe TRBD2 (6 bases). Germline lookup yields CDR1 SGHTA and CDR2 FQGTGA. The CDR3 runs to 14 residues. With 5 bases removed from V and 2 bases from J, the gap between germline ends came to 9 bases. CDR3 sequence: CASSPGLNTGELFF. The CDR3 DNA is TGTGCCAGCAGCCCCGGACTAAACACCGGGGAGCTGTTTTTT.

The rearrangement joins TRBV7-9 to TRBJ2-6; 7 bases line up with TRBD1. The CDR3 length is 17 residues. CDR1 is SEHNR, CDR2 FQNEAQ, per germline (reference sequence). V was pared by 8 bases and J by 1 base, with 11 bases of the junction left unmatched. The chain's CDR3 is CASGMPGQLSGANVLTF. DNA of the CDR3: TGTGCCAGCGGCATGCCGGGACAGTTATCTGGGGCCAACGTCCTGACTTTC.

The V and J genes are TRBV28 and TRBJ2-6, with D maybe TRBD2 (7 bases). The CDR3 covers 16 residues. Germline CDR1 MDHEN, CDR2 SYDVKM. Trimming left V 8 bases short and J 4 bases short, with 18 bases between. In DNA, the CDR3 is TGTGCCAGCGGACTAGGGGGGACATCAGGGGCCAACGTCCTGACTTTC. Translating it yields CASGLGGTSGANVLTF.